This is a list of T cell receptor beta chains from one sample in a study of shared clonotypes between healthy human individuals. Method: immunoSEQ multiplex PCR; TCRdb's copy keeps in-frame clones and lacks some. The table has approximately 480,000 clones, about 80% seen once. The sequencing sample was made of PBMCs. These TCRs come from a middle-aged woman in good health. Some clones in this sample may be carry-over from other donors' samples. CDR3s include the opening cysteine and the closing phenylalanine or tryptophan. Each record gives: clone size, V gene, D gene, J gene, CDR3 DNA, CDR3 protein. The D gene is left open where the match is weak. Clone size is shown for a subset of rows, as once, few, many or a class of expanded clone.

>.|TRBV6-1|TRBD2|TRBJ2-7
TGTGCCAGCAGTGCTCGATGGGGCAGGGAGGGCTACGAGCAGTACTTC
CASSARWGREGYEQYF
>once|TRBV7-2|.|TRBJ2-7
TGTGCCAGCAGCCCCAGCTACGAGCAGTACTTC
CASSPSYEQYF
>.|TRBV30|.|TRBJ2-5
TGTGCCTGGAGTCCTATGGAGACCCAGTACTTC
CAWSPMETQYF
>.|TRBV11-2|TRBD2|TRBJ2-3
TGTGCCAGCAGCTTGACTAGCGGGAGCACAGATACGCAGTATTTT
CASSLTSGSTDTQYF
>.|TRBV28|TRBD1|TRBJ1-2
TGTGCCAGCAGTATGATTGGACAGGGCTTTAACTATGGCTACACCTTC
CASSMIGQGFNYGYTF
>.|TRBV27|.|TRBJ2-7
TGTGCCAGCAGTCCCGACCTTCCTCCGAGGGAGCAGTACTTC
CASSPDLPPREQYF
>once|TRBV7-3|TRBD1|TRBJ2-1
TGTGCCAGCAGGGTAGGCAGGGGGAGCGATGAGCAGTTCTTC
CASRVGRGSDEQFF
>.|TRBV25-1|.|TRBJ2-7
TGTGCCAGCAGTGAATGGGGTACTAGTTCCTACGAGCAGTACTTC
CASSEWGTSSYEQYF
>.|TRBV5-4|.|TRBJ1-1
TGTGCCAGCAGCCGAGTCCTGAACACTGAAGCTTTCTTT
CASSRVLNTEAFF
>.|TRBV9|.|TRBJ2-3
TGTGCCAGCAGCGTGTCTACAGATACGCAGTATTTT
CASSVSTDTQYF
>once|TRBV5-4|TRBD2|TRBJ2-3
TGTGCCAGCAGCTCCTCCGGGACTAGCGGGAGGGCGGGTACGCAGTATTTT
CASSSSGTSGRAGTQYF
>many|TRBV6-1|.|TRBJ2-7
TGTGCCAGCAGCTCAGGGTACTCCTACGAGCAGTACTTC
CASSSGYSYEQYF
>.|TRBV7-4|.|TRBJ1-1
TGTGCCAGCAGCTTAGAAGTAAAGGGAGGGGACACTGAAGCTTTCTTT
CASSLEVKGGDTEAFF
>.|TRBV29-1|TRBD2|TRBJ2-5
TGCAGCGTCGCCCGACTAGCGGGTCCCCAAGAGACCCAGTACTTC
CSVARLAGPQETQYF
>.|TRBV2|.|TRBJ2-5
TGTGCCAGCACTCAACAAGAGACCCAGTACTTC
CASTQQETQYF
>.|TRBV6-6|TRBD1|TRBJ1-2
TGTGCCAGTGGAACAGGGGGCTATGGCTACACCTTC
CASGTGGYGYTF
>.|TRBV7-9|.|TRBJ2-1
TGTGCCAGCAGCTTAGATGTGGCAAATGAGCAGTTCTTC
CASSLDVANEQFF
>.|TRBV2|TRBD2|TRBJ2-5
TGTGCCAGCAGACGACTAGCGGGGGGCGAGACCCAGTACTTC
CASRRLAGGETQYF
>.|TRBV9|.|TRBJ2-3
TGTGCCAGCAGCGTAGTGGGCACAGATACGCAGTATTTT
CASSVVGTDTQYF
>.|TRBV18|.|TRBJ2-2
TGTGCCAGCTCACCAGGGTTACTCACCGGGGAGCTGTTTTTT
CASSPGLLTGELFF
>.|TRBV6-6|TRBD2|TRBJ2-3
TGTGCCAGCAGCCCGGGGTGGCGGGAGGACGATACGCAGTATTTT
CASSPGWREDDTQYF
>few|TRBV7-3|.|TRBJ2-3
TGTGCCAGCAGCTTACAGGGAGGCACAGATACGCAGTATTTT
CASSLQGGTDTQYF
>.|TRBV27|TRBD1|TRBJ2-2
TGTGCCAGCAGTTTATCGATGGGGACAGGGGCTTTTTCCGGGGAGCTGTTTTTT
CASSLSMGTGAFSGELFF
>.|TRBV29-1|.|TRBJ2-7
TGCAGCGTTGACCAGGGCGACGGCGACGAGCAGTACTTC
CSVDQGDGDEQYF
>.|TRBV19|TRBD1|TRBJ1-2
TGTGCCAGTAGTGGTCCACAGGGGGAGTATGGCTACACCTTC
CASSGPQGEYGYTF
>.|TRBV19|.|TRBJ2-3
TGTGCCAGTAGTATAACGACTAGCACAGATACGCAGTATTTT
CASSITTSTDTQYF
>.|TRBV9|.|TRBJ2-7
TGTGCCAGCAGCGTAGGAAACGTGGGGTCGGGCGAGCAGTACTTC
CASSVGNVGSGEQYF
>.|TRBV10-3|TRBD1|TRBJ1-4
TGTGCCATCAGTGAGTCCCGGGACAGGGGAGGGGAAAAACTGTTTTTT
CAISESRDRGGEKLFF
>.|TRBV7-8|.|TRBJ2-1
TGTGCCAGCAGCTCCCACTCGGAGCAGTTCTTC
CASSSHSEQFF
>.|TRBV7-2|TRBD1|TRBJ2-3
TGTGCCAGCAGCTTAGATATACAGGGGACAGATACGCAGTATTTT
CASSLDIQGTDTQYF
>once|TRBV6-5|.|TRBJ2-2
TGTGCCAGCAGGGGAGCCTGGAACACCGGGGAGCTGTTTTTT
CASRGAWNTGELFF
>.|TRBV4-1|.|TRBJ2-5
TGCGCCAGCAGCCAACCCGGAGCGCAGACCCAGTACTTC
CASSQPGAQTQYF
>.|TRBV28|TRBD1|TRBJ2-5
TGTGCCAGCAGTCTCGGGACAGGCTCACAAGAGACCCAGTACTTC
CASSLGTGSQETQYF
>.|TRBV4-3|.|TRBJ2-6
TGCGCCAGCAGCCAAGAGAGAAGGTACTCTGGGGCCAACGTCCTGACTTTC
CASSQERRYSGANVLTF
>.|TRBV6-6|.|TRBJ1-1
TGTGCCAGCAGATTCAGGGGCATGAACACTGAAGCTTTCTTT
CASRFRGMNTEAFF
>.|TRBV2|TRBD1|TRBJ2-5
TGTGCCAGCAGTGAACGACAGGGTTGGGAGACCCAGTACTTC
CASSERQGWETQYF
>.|TRBV9|TRBD2|TRBJ2-1
TGTGCCAGCAGTGCCGGGACTAGCGGAGGAAGCTCCTACAATGAGCAGTTCTTC
CASSAGTSGGSSYNEQFF
>once|TRBV7-9|.|TRBJ2-7
TGTGCCAGCAGCTTCCGTCCGGGGTACGAGCAGTACTTC
CASSFRPGYEQYF
>.|TRBV10-2|TRBD1|TRBJ2-5
TGCGCCAGCAGCTTAGGGACAGGGGCTGGAGAGACCCAGTACTTC
CASSLGTGAGETQYF
>.|TRBV5-4|.|TRBJ1-1
TGTGCCAGCAGCCCCCGACAGTCCATGAACACTGAAGCTTTCTTT
CASSPRQSMNTEAFF
>.|TRBV5-4|TRBD1|TRBJ1-2
TGTGCCAGCAGCCAAGGACAGGTGGTTGGAGGCTACACCTTC
CASSQGQVVGGYTF
>.|TRBV30|.|TRBJ1-6
TGTGCCTGGAGTAAAGGGGAAGATAATTCACCCCTCCACTTT
CAWSKGEDNSPLHF
>.|TRBV19|.|TRBJ1-2
TGTGCCAGTAGTATACGGGGAGAGGCTGGCTACACCTTC
CASSIRGEAGYTF
>.|TRBV7-9|TRBD2|TRBJ2-7
TGTGCCAGCAGCTTGAGCGGGGCGCAAAACTACGAGCAGTACTTC
CASSLSGAQNYEQYF
>few|TRBV7-2|TRBD1|TRBJ1-2
TGTGCCAGCAGCTGGACAGCACAGGGGATTGATGGCTACACCTTC
CASSWTAQGIDGYTF
>many|TRBV6-6|.|TRBJ2-3
TGTGCCAGCAGTTTATACACAGATACGCAGTATTTT
CASSLYTDTQYF
>.|TRBV5-1|.|TRBJ2-1
TGCGCCAGCAGCTTGGCGGGCAACTCCTACAATGAGCAGTTCTTC
CASSLAGNSYNEQFF
>.|TRBV28|TRBD1|TRBJ1-5
TGTGCCAGCATACTCCGGACAGGGATCCGTCAGCCCCAGCATTTT
CASILRTGIRQPQHF
>.|TRBV5-5|.|TRBJ2-5
TGTGCCAGCAGCTTGGTAGTCCGGTCCGCGGCCAGACAAGAGACCCAGTACTTC
CASSLVVRSAARQETQYF
>.|TRBV7-9|.|TRBJ2-7
TGTGCCAGCAGCTTAGGTGACGGGAGCGTCTACGAGCAGTACTTC
CASSLGDGSVYEQYF
>.|TRBV19|.|TRBJ2-2
TGTGCCAGTAGTCCCCAGCGGGTAGCGGCTTCCACCGGGGAGCTGTTTTTT
CASSPQRVAASTGELFF
>.|TRBV7-2|TRBD2|TRBJ2-3
TGTGCCAGCAGCCTAAGCGGGAGTTCAGATACGCAGTATTTT
CASSLSGSSDTQYF
>.|TRBV15|.|TRBJ2-3
TGTGCCACCAGCAGAGTGGGGCGGTTAAACACAGATACGCAGTATTTT
CATSRVGRLNTDTQYF
>.|TRBV9|TRBD2|TRBJ2-7
TGTGCCAGCAGCGTAGAGGAGCGGGAGGGTCTCGAGCAGTACTTC
CASSVEEREGLEQYF
>.|TRBV2|TRBD1|TRBJ2-5
TGTGCCAGCAATGACAGGGGGCTATACGAGACCCAGTACTTC
CASNDRGLYETQYF
>few|TRBV10-2|TRBD2|TRBJ2-7
TGCGCCAGCAGTGGAAGGCTAGCGGTTTACGAGCAGTACTTC
CASSGRLAVYEQYF
>once|TRBV7-2|TRBD1|TRBJ1-2
TGTGCCAGCAGCCCGGACAGGCTTTATGGCTACACCTTC
CASSPDRLYGYTF
>.|TRBV28|TRBD2|TRBJ2-7
TGTGCCAGCAGTCCCGGACTAGCGGGAGCCGGCTACGAGCAGTACTTC
CASSPGLAGAGYEQYF
>.|TRBV9|.|TRBJ1-3
TGTGCCAGCAGCGATTCCCCGGACAGACGAAACACCATATATTTT
CASSDSPDRRNTIYF
>.|TRBV7-9|TRBD1|TRBJ1-3
TGTGCCAGCAGCCCCAGGGGGACCTCTGGAAACACCATATATTTT
CASSPRGTSGNTIYF